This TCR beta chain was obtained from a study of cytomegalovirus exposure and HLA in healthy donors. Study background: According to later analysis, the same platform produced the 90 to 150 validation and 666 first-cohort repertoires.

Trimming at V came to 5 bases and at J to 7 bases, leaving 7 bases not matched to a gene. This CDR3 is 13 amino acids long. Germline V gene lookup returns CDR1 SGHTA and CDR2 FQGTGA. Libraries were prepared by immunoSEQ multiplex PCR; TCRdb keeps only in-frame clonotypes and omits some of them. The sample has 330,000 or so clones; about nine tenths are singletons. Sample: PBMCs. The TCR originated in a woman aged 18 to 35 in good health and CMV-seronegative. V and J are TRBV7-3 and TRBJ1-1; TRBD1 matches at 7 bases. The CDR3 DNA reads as TGTGCCAGCAGCCCGTCCCGGGACAGTGAAGCTTTCTTT. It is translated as CASSPSRDSEAFF.